This record looks at one TCR beta chain sequence and its context. Its antigen remains unknown. Replicate sorted-subset PCRs were loaded with around 220 ng DNA, 31,000 or so T cell genomes. Assay used: immunoSEQ multiplex PCR; TCRdb lists only in-frame clones, some missing. The sample contains 1,400,000 or so clones, approximately 98.5% of which appear only once. These data are taken from a study of shared clonotypes between healthy human individuals. The study's findings and limits: Generally, naive subsets (rather than memory subsets) showed larger estimated richness.

Germline V CDR1 and CDR2: SGHVS, FQNEAQ. The CDR3 is 13 residues long. Trimming shortened V by 4 bases and J by 11 bases, and 15 bases separated the two germline ends. The chain links TRBV7-8 to TRBJ2-1; unclear D gene. The specimen was naive CD4+ T cells sorted from blood. Subset: CD45RA+ positively selected. The receptor's source is a man aged 25 to 40 in good health. The CDR3 here is CASSSSGPMKQFF. For the CDR3, the DNA is TGTGCCAGCAGCTCCTCTGGGCCGATGAAGCAGTTCTTC.